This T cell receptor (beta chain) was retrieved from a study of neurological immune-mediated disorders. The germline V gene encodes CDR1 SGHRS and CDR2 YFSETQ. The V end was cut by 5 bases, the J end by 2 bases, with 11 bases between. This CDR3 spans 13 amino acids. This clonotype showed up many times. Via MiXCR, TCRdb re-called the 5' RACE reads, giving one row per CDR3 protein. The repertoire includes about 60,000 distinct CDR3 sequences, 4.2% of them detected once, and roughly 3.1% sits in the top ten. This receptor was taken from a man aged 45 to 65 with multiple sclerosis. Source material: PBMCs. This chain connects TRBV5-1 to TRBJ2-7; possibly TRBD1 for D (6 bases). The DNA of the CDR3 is TGCGCCAGCAGGAAGACAGGTACCTACGAGCAGTACTTC. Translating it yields CASRKTGTYEQYF.